The present T cell receptor beta chain was sequenced within a study of blood T cell repertoires in COVID-19. Study-wide background: The United States, Italy and Spain were the sources of the acute and convalescent COVID-19 samples.

V lost 0 bases, J lost 0 bases, and 11 bases lay in between. CDR3 size: 16 residues. CDR1 is LGHDT and CDR2 is YNNKEL in the germline V gene (reference sequence). Original methodology: Amplification from reference gene primers served as the basis for estimated nucleated cell counts. Here immunoSEQ multiplex PCR was the method, and the copy in TCRdb shows in-frame clones only, minus some. Clone size and V and J calls were adopted from that table, with D and trimming inferred from the DNA. Altogether hundreds of thousands of clones are present, 90% being singletons, with the ten largest covering roughly 2.6%. Participants' own reports of clinical history determined their cohort assignment. In Cohort 3, a recovered donor had either two negative PCRs, clearance, or symptom resolution.

What was sequenced was PBMCs or T cells enriched from blood (not recorded which). The receptor was derived from a man aged 60 to 69 who had recovered from COVID-19. The chain couples TRBV3-1 (or the pseudogene TRBV3-2) to TRBJ1-1, with D unresolved. CDR3 loop: CASSQDGRLMNTEAFF. The CDR3, as DNA: TGTGCCAGCAGCCAAGATGGAAGACTTATGAACACTGAAGCTTTCTTT.